Each of the 4 T cell receptor beta chains below was sequenced from the same sample in a study of OX40 agonist ivuxolimab in advanced cancers. Some clones are missing from TCRdb's copy, which holds only in-frame ones; the method was immunoSEQ multiplex PCR. The top ten clones hold over 0.15% of a sample with around 80,000 clones, about 92% of them seen once. The input for sequencing was CD4+ or CD8+ T cells sorted from blood, taken in a trial of the OX40 agonist ivuxolimab. The receptors originated from an adult with an advanced solid tumor such as melanoma, head and neck, liver or kidney cancer.

DNA of the CDR3: TGTGCCAGCAGTGAGCAAGGGGCCGTTAATGAAAAACTGTTTTTT. Residues: CASSEQGAVNEKLFF. J is TRBJ1-4 and V is TRBV2, with D possibly TRBD1 on 5 matching bases. CDR3 size: 15 residues. The germline gives CDR1 SNHLY, CDR2 FYNNEI. The V end lost 3 bases, the J end lost 4 bases, and 12 bases lay between the germline ends. Together with reference TRBV2 and TRBJ1-4, the CDR3 gives the full variable domain: EPEVTQTPSHQVTQMGQEVILRCVPISNHLYFYWYRQILGQKVEFLVSFYNNEISEKSEIFDDQFSVERPDGSNFTLKIRSTKLEDSAMYFCASSEQGAVNEKLFFGSGTQLSVL.

The J gene is TRBJ2-7, the V gene TRBV7-9; D possibly matches TRBD1 or TRBD2 (6 bases each). The CDR3 consists of 15 residues. Trimming removed 4 bases from V and 4 bases from J, with 17 bases in between. The germline V gene has CDR1 SEHNR and CDR2 FQNEAQ (reference sequence). The CDR3, as DNA: TGTGCCAGCAGCTCTGAGGGGGGCCCGGTTTACGAGCAGTACTTC. It translates to CASSSEGGPVYEQYF.

The rearrangement joins TRBV9 to TRBJ2-2, with no clear D. With 0 bases removed from V and 5 bases from J, the gap between germline ends came to 5 bases. This CDR3 region has 13 residues. In germline, CDR1 is SGDLS, CDR2 YYNGEE. CDR3 loop: CASSVDGTGELFF. The CDR3 nucleotides read TGTGCCAGCAGCGTAGATGGGACCGGGGAGCTGTTTTTT.

In DNA form, the CDR3 reads TGTGCCAGCAGCCCCGGGAGGAAGCAGTTCTTC. Translated: CASSPGRKQFF. The rearrangement uses TRBV5-4 and TRBJ2-1; 7 nucleotides line up with TRBD2. With 4 bases clipped from V and 11 bases from J, the junction kept 3 bases outside the gene matches. CDR3 size: 11 residues. CDR1 is SGHNT and CDR2 is YYREEE in the germline V gene (reference sequence).